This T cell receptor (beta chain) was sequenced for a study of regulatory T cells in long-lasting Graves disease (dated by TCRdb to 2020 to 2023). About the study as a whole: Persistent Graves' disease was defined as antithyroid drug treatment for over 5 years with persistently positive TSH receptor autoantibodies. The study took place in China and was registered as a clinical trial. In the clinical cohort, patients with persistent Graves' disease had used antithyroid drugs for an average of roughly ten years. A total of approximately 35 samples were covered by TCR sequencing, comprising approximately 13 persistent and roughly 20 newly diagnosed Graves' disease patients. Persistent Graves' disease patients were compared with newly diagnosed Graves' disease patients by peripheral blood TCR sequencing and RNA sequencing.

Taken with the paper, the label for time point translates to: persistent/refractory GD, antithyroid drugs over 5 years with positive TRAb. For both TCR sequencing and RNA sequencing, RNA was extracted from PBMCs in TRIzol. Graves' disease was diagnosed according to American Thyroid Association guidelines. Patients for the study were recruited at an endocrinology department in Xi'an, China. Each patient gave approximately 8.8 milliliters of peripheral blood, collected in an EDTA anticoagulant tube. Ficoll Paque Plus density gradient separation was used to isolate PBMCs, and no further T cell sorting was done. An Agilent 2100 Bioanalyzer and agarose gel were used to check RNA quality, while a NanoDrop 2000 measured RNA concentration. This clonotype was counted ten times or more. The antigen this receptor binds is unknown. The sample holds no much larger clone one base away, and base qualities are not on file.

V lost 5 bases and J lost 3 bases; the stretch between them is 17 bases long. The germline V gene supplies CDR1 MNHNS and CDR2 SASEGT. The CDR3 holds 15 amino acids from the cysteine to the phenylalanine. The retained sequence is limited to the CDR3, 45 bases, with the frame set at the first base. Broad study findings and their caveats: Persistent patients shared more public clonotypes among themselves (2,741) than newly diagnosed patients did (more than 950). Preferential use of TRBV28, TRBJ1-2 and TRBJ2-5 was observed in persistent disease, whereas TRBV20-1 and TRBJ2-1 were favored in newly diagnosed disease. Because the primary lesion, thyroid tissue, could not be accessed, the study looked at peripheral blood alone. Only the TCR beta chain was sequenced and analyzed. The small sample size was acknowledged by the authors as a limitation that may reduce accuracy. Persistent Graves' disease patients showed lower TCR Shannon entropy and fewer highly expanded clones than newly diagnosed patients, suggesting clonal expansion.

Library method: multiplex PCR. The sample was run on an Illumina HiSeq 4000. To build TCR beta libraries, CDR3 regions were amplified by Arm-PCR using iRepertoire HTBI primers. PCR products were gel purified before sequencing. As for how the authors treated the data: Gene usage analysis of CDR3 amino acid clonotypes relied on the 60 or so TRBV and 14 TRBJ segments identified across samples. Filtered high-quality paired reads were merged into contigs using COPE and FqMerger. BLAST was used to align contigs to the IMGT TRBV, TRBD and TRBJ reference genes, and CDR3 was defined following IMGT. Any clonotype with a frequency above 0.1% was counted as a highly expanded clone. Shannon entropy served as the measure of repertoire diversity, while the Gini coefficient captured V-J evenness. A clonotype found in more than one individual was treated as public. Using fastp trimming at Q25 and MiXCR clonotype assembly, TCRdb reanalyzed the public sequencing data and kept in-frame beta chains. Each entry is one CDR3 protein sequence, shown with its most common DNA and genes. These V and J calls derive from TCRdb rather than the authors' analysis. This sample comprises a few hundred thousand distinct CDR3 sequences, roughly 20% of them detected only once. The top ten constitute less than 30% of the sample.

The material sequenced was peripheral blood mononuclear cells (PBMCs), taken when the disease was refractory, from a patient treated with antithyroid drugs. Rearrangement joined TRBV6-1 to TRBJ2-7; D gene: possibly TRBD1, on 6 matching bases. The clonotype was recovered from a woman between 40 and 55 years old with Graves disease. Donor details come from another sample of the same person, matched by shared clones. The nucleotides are TGTGCCAGCAGTATTGGACAGAACCTCCTCTACGAGCAGTACTTC. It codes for CASSIGQNLLYEQYF.